This T cell receptor (beta chain) was identified in a study of Ad26.COV2.S vaccination and SARS-CoV-2 variants. To note about this clone: The antigen is undetermined.

This CDR3 is built from 15 residues. The V gene end was trimmed by 6 bases and the J gene end by 4 bases; junction bases not matched to a gene: 7. Per germline, CDR1 ENHRY and CDR2 SYGVKD. Overall study findings and caveats: Greater spike-specific TCR breadth was seen in vaccine recipients than in placebo recipients. Substantial breadth in spike-specific CD8+ and CD4+ T cell responses was reportedly seen after vaccination.

TCRdb's table, derived via immunoSEQ multiplex PCR, lists solely in-frame clones and lacks some. Among about 410,000 clones, approximately 90% were seen once, and the ten largest hold approximately 3.7%. As to treatment: some 19 received Ad26.COV2.S at low or high dose, single or two shots; five or six received placebo; per-sample allocation not given. Material that was analyzed had been drawn on day 63 after the first vaccine or placebo injection. The vaccine antigen was prefusion-stabilized Wuhan SARS-CoV-2 spike. The V and J genes are TRBV10-3 and TRBJ1-2; 11 bases match TRBD1. The sequence was collected from a person aged 18-60 years who received the Ad26.COV2.S COVID-19 vaccine or a placebo. Sequencing was performed on peripheral blood, taken in a trial of Ad26.COV2.S vaccine versus placebo. The CDR3 sequence is CAIRDGQGAGYGYTF. For the CDR3, the DNA is TGTGCCATCAGAGATGGACAGGGGGCGGGCTATGGCTACACCTTC.